The 19 T cell receptor beta chains below were found in one sample sequenced in a study of naive and memory T cell subsets (dated by TCRdb to 2017 to 2019). These receptors have no known antigen. The library was produced with UMI-ligation and nested PCR. The instrument was an Illumina MiSeq. To cover both TRBC1 and TRBC2, the beta constant-region primer consisted of an equimolar mix of two oligonucleotides. The ligated cDNA went through four rounds of PCR with nested alpha and beta constant-region primers together with the SP2 primer. The public reads were reprocessed in TCRdb via fastp at Q25 and MiXCR, keeping in-frame beta chains. Rows with a matching CDR3 protein are joined into one entry that keeps the most common DNA and genes. This sample comprises around 83,000 distinct CDR3 sequences, around 11% of them detected only once. The top ten clonotypes cover around 0.13% of the sample. The study at large found these results: A few larger clonotypes were found in naive repertoires, especially CD8, and these larger clonotypes were possibly memory cells re-expressing CD45RA.

The sequenced sample was naive CD4+ T cells from blood. This specimen's cell subset or site label, per the study, means: naive T cells, CD45RA high CD27+. The receptor source for this set is a human donor in good health.

This clonotype was seen a few times. The chain has TRBV7-2 and TRBJ1-1; D gene unclear. The CDR3 extends over 13 amino acids. Germline lookup yields CDR1 SGHTA and CDR2 FQGNSA. The V end was cut by 7 bases, the J end by 2 bases, with 11 bases between. As DNA, the CDR3 is TGTGCCAGCAACCACGTTGGAAACACTGAAGCTTTCTTT. Amino acids: CASNHVGNTEAFF.

This chain connects TRBV15 to TRBJ1-6, with no clear D. Germline CDR1 LNHNV, CDR2 YYDKDF (reference sequence). This CDR3 has 13 residues. V was trimmed by 0 bases and J by 10 bases, leaving 7 bases between them. CDR3 coding DNA: TGTGCCACCAGCAGAGACTCGTCCTCACCCCTCCACTTT. It translates to CATSRDSSSPLHF.

This clonotype was seen many times. J is TRBJ2-5 and V is TRBV20-1, with TRBD2 matching over 9 bases. The CDR3 covers 13 residues. CDR1 and CDR2 (germline): DFQATT, SNEGSKA (reference sequence). V lost 3 bases and J lost 3; bases outside the gene matches: 2. CDR3 sequence: CSARGGGEETQYF. The DNA of the CDR3 is TGCAGTGCTAGGGGCGGGGGGGAAGAGACCCAGTACTTC.

This clonotype was seen only a few times. The chain is built from TRBV6-6 and TRBJ2-3; D unresolved. The CDR3 is made up of 15 amino acids. The V and J ends lost 7 bases and 2 bases respectively, with 16 bases between them. From germline, CDR1 is MNHNY and CDR2 SVGAGI (reference sequence). The CDR3 coding sequence is TGTGCCAGCACTTCCCAAGGAGTGAACACAGATACGCAGTATTTT. Translation gives CASTSQGVNTDTQYF.

This clonotype was counted only a few times. The genes are TRBV12-3 or TRBV12-4 and TRBJ1-2, with D tentatively TRBD1 (6 bases). CDR3 length equals 15 residues. V was cut by 6 bases and J by 7 bases, with 21 bases left in between. CDR3 in amino acids: CASRGARDGRGGYTF. The CDR3 DNA follows: TGTGCCAGCAGGGGGGCCCGGGACGGGAGGGGTGGCTACACCTTC.

Ten or more counts support this clonotype. The rearrangement links TRBV12-3 or TRBV12-4 to TRBJ2-7; TRBD2 matches 15 bases. The CDR3 length is 16 residues. V gave up 6 bases and J gave up 6 bases; unmatched junction bases: 9. CDR3 sequence (DNA): TGTGCCAGCAGAACTGGACTAGCGGGAGGGCTCGGCGAGCAGTACTTC. This encodes CASRTGLAGGLGEQYF.

CDR3 in amino acids: CASSPDRGSREKLFF. CDR3 DNA: TGTGCCAGCTCACCGGACAGGGGTTCTCGGGAAAAACTGTTTTTT. The chain uses TRBV18 and TRBJ1-4; 9 nucleotides match TRBD1. Trimming at V came to 3 bases and at J to 8 bases, leaving 7 bases not matched to a gene. Germline values: CDR1 KGHSH, CDR2 LQKENI. The CDR3 covers 15 residues.

The chain employs TRBV5-6 and TRBJ1-1; 7 bases match TRBD1. Germline V gives CDR1 SGHDT, CDR2 YYEEEE. CDR3 length: 15 residues. The V and J ends lost 4 bases and 4 bases, in that order; junction bases with no gene match: 10. Here the CDR3 reads CASSLSDRVSTEAFF. The CDR3 nucleotides are TGTGCCAGCAGCCTCTCCGACAGGGTGAGCACTGAAGCTTTCTTT.

In its sample, this clonotype was seen a few times. The chain is built from TRBV20-1 and TRBJ2-5; 10 positions match TRBD2. CDR1 is DFQATT, CDR2 SNEGSKA, per germline (reference sequence). V was clipped by 6 bases and J by 0 bases; unmatched bases: 7. The CDR3 totals 15 residues. The DNA for the CDR3 is TGCAGTGCATTAGCGGGGGGACCGTACCAAGAGACCCAGTACTTC. It is translated as CSALAGGPYQETQYF.

V usage is TRBV12-3 or TRBV12-4 and J usage is TRBJ2-7, with D hard to call. The CDR3 covers 14 residues. Trimming shortened V by 6 bases and J by 2 bases, and 14 bases separated the two germline ends. CDR3 in amino acids: CASRVSGTAYEQYF. The CDR3 coding sequence is TGTGCCAGCAGAGTGTCAGGTACCGCCTACGAGCAGTACTTC.

The chain has TRBV24-1 and TRBJ2-1; a weak D match, TRBD2 (6 bases). Trimming removed 3 bases from V and 6 bases from J, with 14 bases in between. This CDR3 is built from 15 residues. CDR1 and CDR2 from the germline V gene are KGHDR and SFDVKD. CDR3 residues: CATSDRGRRFNEQFF. The CDR3 nucleotides read TGTGCCACCAGTGATCGGGGGAGGAGGTTCAATGAGCAGTTCTTC.

This clonotype appeared a few times. V and J are TRBV12-3 or TRBV12-4 and TRBJ2-7, with 7 bases lining up with TRBD2. This CDR3 is built from 13 residues. The ends lost 3 bases at V and 3 bases at J; junction bases unmatched: 2. In DNA, the CDR3 is TGTGCCAGCAGTTTGAGCGGGGACTACGAGCAGTACTTC. Its translation: CASSLSGDYEQYF.

This clonotype was seen a handful of times. The chain carries TRBV21-1 and TRBJ2-7; the table assigns TRBD1, which was not confirmed against the DNA. TRBV21-1 is a documented pseudogene. The CDR3 contains 20 residues. The CDR3 DNA reads TGTGCCAGCAGCGATATAAGCCTGGGGACAGGATGGGATCGCTCCTACGAGCAGTACTTC. It is translated as CASSDISLGTGWDRSYEQYF.

This clonotype was seen more than once but under ten times. V gene TRBV2 combines with J gene TRBJ2-3, with D possibly TRBD2 on 6 matching bases. Trimming stripped 4 bases from V and 4 bases from J, with 12 bases between. The CDR3 is 14 amino acids. Germline loops: CDR1 SNHLY, CDR2 FYNNEI. CDR3 loop: CASSVYGGSDTQYF. In nucleotides, the CDR3 is TGTGCCAGCAGTGTGTACGGGGGTTCAGATACGCAGTATTTT. The full variable domain, with the rest looked up from reference TRBV2 and TRBJ2-3, is EPEVTQTPSHQVTQMGQEVILRCVPISNHLYFYWYRQILGQKVEFLVSFYNNEISEKSEIFDDQFSVERPDGSNFTLKIRSTKLEDSAMYFCASSVYGGSDTQYFGPGTRLTVL.

This clonotype was observed many times. The V gene is TRBV6-1, the J gene TRBJ2-1; tentatively, D is TRBD1 or TRBD2 (5 bases each). V lost 5 bases, J lost 8 bases, and 16 bases lay in between. Germline lookup yields CDR1 MNHNS and CDR2 SASEGT. The CDR3 totals 14 residues. The CDR3 coding sequence is TGTGCCAGCAGTTTCCGGGGCTGGGTCTATGAGCAGTTCTTC. Protein product: CASSFRGWVYEQFF.

This clonotype came up a few times. The rearrangement joins TRBV5-6 to TRBJ2-7, with D perhaps given as TRBD1 or TRBD2 (5 bases each). The V end lost 3 bases, the J end lost 3 bases, and 19 bases lay between the germline ends. This CDR3 has 16 residues. Germline V lookup: CDR1 SGHDT, CDR2 YYEEEE. CDR3 sequence (DNA): TGTGCCAGCAGCTCCCTCATACCGGGACCGGGCTACGAGCAGTACTTC. It is translated as CASSSLIPGPGYEQYF.

This clonotype was counted only a few times. The chain has TRBV7-6 and TRBJ2-3; D call uncertain. V lost 5 bases and J lost 3, with 6 bases in between. CDR1 SGHVS and CDR2 FNYEAQ come from the germline V gene. There are 12 residues in the CDR3. CDR3 in amino acids: CASSQITDTQYF. The CDR3 DNA reads as TGTGCCAGCAGCCAGATTACAGATACGCAGTATTTT.

This clonotype was seen more than once but under ten times. This chain joins TRBV6-2 or TRBV6-3 and TRBJ2-7; 7 bases fit TRBD2. V lost 3 bases, J lost 4 bases, and 9 bases stayed unmatched. CDR3 length equals 15 residues. The germline CDR1 and CDR2 sequences are MNHEY and SVGEGT. The CDR3 DNA is TGTGCCAGCAGTTATCCTAGGGACTACTTATACGAGCAGTACTTC. Amino acids: CASSYPRDYLYEQYF.

The gene calls are TRBV10-3 and TRBJ1-1; 8 bases fit TRBD1. Germline assignment: CDR1 ENHRY and CDR2 SYGVKD. V lost 4 bases, J lost 4 bases, and 5 bases stayed unmatched. This CDR3 is 14 amino acids long. CDR3 protein: CAISALDRGTEAFF. The CDR3 nucleotides are TGTGCCATCAGTGCCCTAGACAGGGGCACTGAAGCTTTCTTT.